The clone carrying this T cell receptor (beta chain) was seen many times. These data originate in a study of spatial heterogeneity in lung cancer. TCRdb fed the 5' RACE reads into MiXCR, producing one record per CDR3 protein. The sample records about 95,000 distinct CDR3 sequences, roughly 10% being singletons. Regarding time point: sample taken at primary tumor resection. From tumor, nontumor lung or frozen PBMC, whole RNA was taken unsorted for sequencing. The donors were 70 or so patients with non-small cell lung cancer that was early-stage and untreated. Germline V gene lookup returns CDR1 SGHTA and CDR2 FQGNSA. The CDR3 runs to 12 residues. The V and J ends lost 1 base and 7 bases respectively, with 6 bases between them.

Sample: PBMCs, taken at surgery. This chain links TRBV7-2 with TRBJ2-3; D uncertain. The sequence was obtained from a male donor with early-stage non-small cell lung cancer. The CDR3 reads CASSLDWNTQYF. The CDR3 DNA reads as TGTGCCAGCAGCTTAGATTGGAATACGCAGTATTTT.